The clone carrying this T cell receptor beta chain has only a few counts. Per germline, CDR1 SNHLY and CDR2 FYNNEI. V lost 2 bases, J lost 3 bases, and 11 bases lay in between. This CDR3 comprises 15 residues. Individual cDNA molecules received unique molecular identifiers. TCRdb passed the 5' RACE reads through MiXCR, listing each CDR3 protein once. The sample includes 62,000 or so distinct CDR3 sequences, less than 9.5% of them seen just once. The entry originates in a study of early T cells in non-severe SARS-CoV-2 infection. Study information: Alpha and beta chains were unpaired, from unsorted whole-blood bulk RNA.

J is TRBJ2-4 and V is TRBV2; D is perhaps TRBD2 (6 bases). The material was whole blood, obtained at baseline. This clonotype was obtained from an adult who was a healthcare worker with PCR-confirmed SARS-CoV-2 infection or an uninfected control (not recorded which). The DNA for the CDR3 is TGTGCCAGCAGTGAATGGGGGGTCGACAAAAACATTCAGTACTTC. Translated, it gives CASSEWGVDKNIQYF.